A selection of T cell receptor beta chains follows, all from one sample in a study of lymphopenia after photon versus proton radiotherapy. Assay: immunoSEQ multiplex PCR; the TCRdb copy retains only in-frame clones and omits some. The sample comprises fewer than 6,000 clones, about 87% of which are singletons, and over 20% rests with the top ten. The material sequenced was peripheral blood, taken from a patient treated with photon-based radiotherapy. These receptors were obtained from a man at least 80 years old with cholangiocarcinoma. Each CDR3 is given with its conserved first and last residue. The order of the fields is J gene, V gene, clone size, D gene, CDR3 DNA, CDR3 protein. The D gene is left open where the match is weak. Some rows have no size entry. The others give once, few or many, or a class for an expanded clone.

TRBJ2-7	TRBV30	NA	NA	TGTGCCTGGAGTGTAGGCCTAGGTAACTACGAGCAGTACTTC	CAWSVGLGNYEQYF
TRBJ2-2	TRBV5-1	few	NA	TGCGCCAGCCGTCTGACTGGGGAGCTGTTTTTT	CASRLTGELFF
TRBJ2-3	TRBV5-4	NA	NA	TGTGCCAGCAGCCGGGCGGGTCCTCCCACAGATACGCAGTATTTT	CASSRAGPPTDTQYF
TRBJ2-2	TRBV30	NA	TRBD1	TGTGCCTGGAGGCGACAGGGGAAATCCACCGGGGAGCTGTTTTTT	CAWRRQGKSTGELFF
TRBJ2-2	TRBV20-1	once	NA	TGCAGTGCTAGCGTAACCGGGGAGCTGTTTTTT	CSASVTGELFF
TRBJ2-1	TRBV7-6	NA	TRBD2	TGTGCCAGCAGCCCGGGAGGGGGTGGGCAGTTCTTC	CASSPGGGGQFF
TRBJ2-1	TRBV18	NA	NA	TGTGCCAGCTCACCAAGTTGGGAGCAGTTCTTC	CASSPSWEQFF
TRBJ1-4	TRBV2	large	NA	TGTGCCAGCAGTCTCTCAGCTGAAAAACTGTTTTTT	CASSLSAEKLFF
TRBJ1-5	TRBV6-5	NA	TRBD1	TGTGCCAGCAGTTACCAGGGGGCAAATCAGCCCCAGCATTTT	CASSYQGANQPQHF
TRBJ1-3	TRBV7-9	NA	NA	TGTGCCAGCAGCTTATTACCGCACCCCATATATTTT	CASSLLPHPIYF
TRBJ1-5	TRBV5-1	few	NA	TGCGCCAGCAGCTTGGGGTTGGGTCAGCCCCAGCATTTT	CASSLGLGQPQHF
TRBJ2-2	TRBV2	NA	NA	TGTGCCAGCAGTGAGTACACCGGGGAGCTGTTTTTT	CASSEYTGELFF
TRBJ2-3	TRBV9	NA	NA	TGTGCCAGCAGCGTAGATGGGACAATCACGACTTACAACACAGATACGCAGTATTTT	CASSVDGTITTYNTDTQYF
TRBJ1-1	TRBV15	NA	TRBD1	TGTGCCACCAGCAGAGATTTGGTGGGACAGAAAGCTTTCTTT	CATSRDLVGQKAFF
TRBJ2-2	TRBV2	NA	NA	TGTGCCAGCAGGAGGACGGACGCGAACACCGGGGAGCTGTTTTTT	CASRRTDANTGELFF
TRBJ2-1	TRBV6-1	NA	TRBD1	TGTGCCAGCAGCTTGGACAGGGGCGATGAGCAGTTCTTC	CASSLDRGDEQFF
TRBJ2-7	TRBV7-6	few	TRBD1	TGTGCCAGCAGCTTACAGGGGGATATGTACGAGCAGTACTTC	CASSLQGDMYEQYF
TRBJ2-1	TRBV5-1	once	NA	TGCGCCAGCAGCTTGGGATCGGCTTTGGGGGATGAGCAGTTCTTC	CASSLGSALGDEQFF
TRBJ2-1	TRBV11-2	NA	NA	TGTGCCAGCAAACCGGCCGTGGGGGGGCGGTGGAATGAGCAGTTCTTC	CASKPAVGGRWNEQFF
TRBJ2-3	TRBV6-4	NA	TRBD2	TGTGCCAGCAGTGTGGGAGGGAGCGCAGATACGCAGTATTTT	CASSVGGSADTQYF
TRBJ1-5	TRBV5-6	NA	NA	TGTGCCAGCAGCTTGGATGGTGGGGGCCCGGGTCAGCCCCAGCATTTT	CASSLDGGGPGQPQHF
TRBJ2-1	TRBV5-1	NA	NA	TGCGCCAGCAGCTTGTTTGCACAACAGGATTCCCATGAGCAGTTCTTC	CASSLFAQQDSHEQFF